One sample yielded the 19 T cell receptor beta chains listed below, sequenced in a study of cytomegalovirus exposure and HLA in healthy donors. This PCR relied on a set of 60 Vbeta primers and 13 Jbeta primers. This table comes from immunoSEQ multiplex PCR, and its TCRdb copy is limited to in-frame clones, with some not included. The table for this sample gives some 120,000 clones. The sequenced sample was PBMCs. The receptors were sampled from a man between 18 and 35 years old in good health and CMV-seronegative.

V gene TRBV6-5 combines with J gene TRBJ1-2; 9 positions match TRBD1. The germline CDR1 and CDR2 sequences are MNHEY and SVGAGI. Trimming removed 4 bases from V and 5 bases from J; junction bases left unmatched: 8. The CDR3 is 15 amino acids. The CDR3 DNA is TGTGCCAGCAGTTCCTCGGGACAGGGTCATTATGGCTACACCTTC. It is translated as CASSSSGQGHYGYTF.

The chain joins TRBV5-1 to TRBJ1-3, with TRBD1 matching over 10 bases. V shed 3 bases, J shed 3 bases, and the junction held 3 bases outside the gene matches. The germline CDR1 and CDR2 sequences are SGHRS and YFSETQ. The CDR3 contains 15 residues. In DNA form, the CDR3 reads TGCGCCAGCAGCTCGGACAGGGGGTATGGAAACACCATATATTTT. This encodes CASSSDRGYGNTIYF.

The rearrangement links TRBV7-9 to TRBJ2-5; 10 nucleotides agree with TRBD2. This CDR3 is 17 amino acids long. The germline gives CDR1 SEHNR, CDR2 FQNEAQ (reference sequence). With V trimmed by 6 bases and J by 3 bases, 13 bases remained unmatched. CDR3 DNA sequence: TGTGCCAGCAGGCCCCCTGGGGGCAGCGGGGGGGAAGAGACCCAGTACTTC. It codes for CASRPPGGSGGEETQYF.

The rearrangement links TRBV19 to TRBJ2-3; 9 positions agree with TRBD2. CDR3 length equals 15 residues. The V gene end was trimmed by 0 bases and the J gene end by 9 bases; junction bases not matched to a gene: 7. Germline V gene data show CDR1 as LNHDA and CDR2 as SQIVND (reference sequence). The CDR3 is CASSIEAGGLKTQYF. The CDR3 DNA is TGTGCCAGTAGTATAGAAGCGGGAGGATTAAAGACGCAGTATTTT.

The chain carries TRBV7-9 and TRBJ1-2; 7 bases match TRBD1. Germline lookup yields CDR1 SEHNR and CDR2 FQNEAQ (reference sequence). The CDR3 runs to 14 residues. The V segment lost 1 base and the J segment 8 bases; nucleotides outside the gene matches: 7. The CDR3 spells CASSLGGGNLGYTF. The CDR3 DNA sequence: TGTGCCAGCAGCTTAGGAGGGGGCAATTTGGGCTACACCTTC.

Remarks on this clone: Other DNA sequences in this specimen translate into the identical CDR3. The rearrangement joins TRBV18 to TRBJ2-5, with D unresolved. The germline CDR1 and CDR2 sequences are KGHSH and LQKENI. The CDR3 has 12 residues. Deletions cut 6 bases from V and 5 bases from J, with 10 bases between. CDR3 sequence: CASSPPGETQYF. As DNA, the CDR3 is TGTGCCAGCTCGCCCCCCGGGGAGACCCAGTACTTC. The variable domain in full, completed from reference TRBV18 and TRBJ2-5, reads NAGVMQNPRHLVRRRGQEARLRCSPMKGHSHVYWYRQLPEEGLKFMVYLQKENIIDESGMPKERFSAEFPKEGPSILRIQQVVRGDSAAYFCASSPPGETQYFGPGTRLLVL.

The rearrangement uses TRBV14 and TRBJ2-3, with D possibly TRBD2 on 6 matching bases. Looked up from germline, CDR1 is SGHDN and CDR2 is FVKESK. V lost 4 bases and J 1 base, leaving 9 bases between the germline ends. This CDR3 contains 14 residues. CDR3 sequence reads: CASSRLGRTDTQYF. The CDR3 DNA is TGTGCCAGCAGCCGACTAGGCCGCACAGATACGCAGTATTTT.

The V and J genes are TRBV6-4 and TRBJ1-2, with a possible D match to TRBD1 (6 bases). The CDR3 consists of 16 residues. Germline CDR1 is MRHNA and CDR2 is SNTAGT. V was trimmed by 0 bases and J by 6 bases, leaving 17 bases between them. The CDR3 coding sequence is TGTGCCAGCAGTGACTCGAGGGGCCAGGGGTGGAATGGCTACACCTTC. Its translation is CASSDSRGQGWNGYTF.

The chain joins TRBV7-3 to TRBJ2-1; tentatively, D is TRBD2 (5 bases). V lost 0 bases, J lost 7 bases, and 10 bases lay in between. The CDR3 sequence is 14 residues long. The germline CDR1 and CDR2 sequences are SGHTA and FQGTGA. The CDR3 reads CASSLTRGGNEQFF. CDR3 coding DNA: TGTGCCAGCAGCTTAACTAGAGGCGGGAATGAGCAGTTCTTC. Together with reference TRBV7-3 and TRBJ2-1, the CDR3 gives the full variable domain: GAGVSQTPSNKVTEKGKYVELRCDPISGHTALYWYRQSLGQGPEFLIYFQGTGAADDSGLPNDRFFAVRPEGSVSTLKIQRTERGDSAVYLCASSLTRGGNEQFFGPGTRLTVL.

The chain couples TRBV7-8 to TRBJ2-1; no clear D gene. The CDR3 has 18 amino acids. The ends were cut back, 0 bases at V and 0 bases at J, with 15 bases in the middle. Germline lookup yields CDR1 SGHVS and CDR2 FQNEAQ. The CDR3 DNA reads as TGTGCCAGCAGCTTAGCGTCGTCCTCTACGAGCTCCTACAATGAGCAGTTCTTC. Its translation is CASSLASSSTSSYNEQFF.

The V call is TRBV9, the J call TRBJ2-1, with D possibly TRBD2 on 6 matching bases. CDR3 length equals 21 residues. V gave up 5 bases and J gave up 3 bases, with 33 bases separating them. CDR1 is SGDLS and CDR2 is YYNGEE in the germline V gene. CDR3 sequence reads: CASSRITGTKGRIERYNEQFF. CDR3 bases: TGTGCCAGCAGTCGAATTACCGGGACCAAAGGGAGGATAGAGCGCTACAATGAGCAGTTCTTC.

The chain is built from TRBV7-8 and TRBJ1-5; the match to TRBD1 covers 8 bases. The CDR3 is 19 residues long. Germline CDR1 SGHVS, CDR2 FQNEAQ. The V gene end was trimmed by 5 bases and the J gene end by 0 bases; junction bases not matched to a gene: 15. This CDR3 is CASSQPRWTGRGSNQPQHF. The CDR3 DNA sequence: TGTGCCAGCAGCCAACCTAGGTGGACAGGGAGGGGTAGCAATCAGCCCCAGCATTTT.

This chain links TRBV6-1 with TRBJ2-3, with D perhaps TRBD2 (6 bases). The CDR3 covers 15 residues. Germline loops: CDR1 MNHNS, CDR2 SASEGT. The V end lost 0 bases, the J end lost 8 bases, and 15 bases lay between the germline ends. The CDR3 loop reads CASSEASPEGTTQYF. DNA of the CDR3: TGTGCCAGCAGTGAAGCCTCCCCGGAGGGGACTACGCAGTATTTT.

The chain uses TRBV30 and TRBJ1-5; TRBD1 matches 10 bases. The CDR3 is 15 residues long. Germline V gives CDR1 GTSNPN, CDR2 SVGIG (reference sequence). CDR3: CAAGDRGLSNQPQHF. The CDR3 DNA reads TGTGCGGCGGGAGACAGGGGGCTGAGCAATCAGCCCCAGCATTTT.

This rearrangement joins TRBV5-1 to TRBJ1-1; D is possibly TRBD1 (5 bases). The CDR3 is 14 amino acids. V was pared by 4 bases and J by 1 base, with 11 bases between. CDR1 is SGHRS, CDR2 YFSETQ, per germline. In nucleotides, the CDR3 is TGCGCCAGCAGCGATGACAGATCGAACACTGAAGCTTTCTTT. Translated: CASSDDRSNTEAFF. Looking up the rest from reference TRBV5-1 and TRBJ1-1 gives the full variable domain: KAGVTQTPRYLIKTRGQQVTLSCSPISGHRSVSWYQQTPGQGLQFLFEYFSETQRNKGNFPGRFSGRQFSNSRSEMNVSTLELGDSALYLCASSDDRSNTEAFFGQGTRLTVV.

This rearrangement joins TRBV7-2 to TRBJ1-6, with a weak D call TRBD1 (6 bases). From germline, CDR1 is SGHTA and CDR2 FQGNSA. There are 16 residues in the CDR3. The V gene lost 5 bases and the J gene lost 10 bases, with 21 bases spanning the gap. This CDR3 reads CASSDRGAAHGSPLHF. In DNA, the CDR3 is TGTGCCAGCAGCGATCGGGGGGCAGCTCATGGGTCACCCCTCCACTTT. Together with reference TRBV7-2 and TRBJ1-6, the CDR3 gives the full variable domain: GAGVSQSPSNKVTEKGKDVELRCDPISGHTALYWYRQSLGQGLEFLIYFQGNSAPDKSGLPSDRFSAERTGGSVSTLTIQRTQQEDSAVYLCASSDRGAAHGSPLHFGNGTRLTVT.

The rearrangement links TRBV6-5 to TRBJ1-1, with D perhaps matching TRBD1 (6 bases). Germline CDR1 MNHEY, CDR2 SVGAGI. V lost 6 bases to trimming and J lost 2 bases, with 16 bases between them. The CDR3 is 15 amino acids. The CDR3 spells CASRPDHRANTEAFF. DNA of the CDR3: TGTGCCAGCAGACCCGACCACAGGGCTAACACTGAAGCTTTCTTT.

V usage is TRBV29-1 and J usage is TRBJ1-1; possibly TRBD1 for D (6 bases). In germline, CDR1 is SQVTM, CDR2 ANQGSEA. The germline V and J ends were trimmed by 5 bases and 4 bases, with 17 bases remaining between them. The CDR3 covers 14 residues. CDR3 protein: CSVLPGHQGTEAFF. Written as DNA, the CDR3 is TGCAGCGTTTTACCGGGACACCAGGGCACTGAAGCTTTCTTT.

CDR3 loop: CATGSGNTIYF. The CDR3, as DNA: TGTGCCACCGGTTCTGGAAACACCATATATTTT. The rearrangement joins TRBV9 to TRBJ1-3; D unclear. From germline, CDR1 is SGDLS and CDR2 YYNGEE. The V gene lost 9 bases and the J gene lost 1 base, with 5 bases spanning the gap. The CDR3 covers 11 residues.